These 20 T cell receptor beta chains were sequenced from one sample in a study of TIL therapy for anti-PD-1-resistant metastatic lung cancer (dated by TCRdb to the early 2020s). TCR beta CDR3 regions were amplified from genomic DNA with the immunoSEQ v3 hsTCRB kit using bias-controlled multiplex PCR. The source is immuneACCESS, and TCRdb retained only in-frame sequences with V and J called. Part of the clones is not carried over; for the studies checked, unresolved V genes explain less than half of this, and the remainder is unexplained. The table for this sample lists some 90,000 clones; approximately 65% of them were counted only once. Approximately 11% of the sample goes to the ten largest clones. Explained via the paper, the time point label denotes: pre-treatment sample, taken before nivolumab and TIL therapy. The baseline tumor samples were excised metastases, mostly pleural nodules or supraclavicular lymph nodes, taken from the same resection that was used to grow TIL.

The sample in question was tumor tissue, obtained at baseline. The receptors were gathered from a person between 25 and 79 years old with non-small cell lung cancer.

This clone was found many times. This chain joins TRBV9 and TRBJ2-3; D is uncertain. V lost 0 bases to trimming and J lost 2 bases, with 4 bases between them. The germline CDR1 and CDR2 sequences are SGDLS and YYNGEE. The CDR3 consists of 13 residues. The CDR3 protein is CASSVDVTDTQYF. CDR3 coding DNA: TGTGCCAGCAGCGTAGACGTCACAGATACGCAGTATTTT. The complete variable domain, with remaining parts taken from reference TRBV9 and TRBJ2-3, reads DSGVTQTPKHLITATGQRVTLRCSPRSGDLSVYWYQQSLDQGLQFLIQYYNGEERAKGNILERFSAQQFPDLHSELNLSSLELGDSALYFCASSVDVTDTQYFGPGTRLTVL.

In this sample, this clone turned up once. The chain is built from TRBV29-1 and TRBJ1-1, with 8 bases lining up with TRBD1. The CDR3 length is 13 residues. The germline CDR1 and CDR2 sequences are SQVTM and ANQGSEA. Germline trimming cut 5 bases from V and 4 bases from J; bases unmatched to any gene: 6. The CDR3 loop is CSVLGQDFTEAFF. As DNA, the CDR3 is TGCAGCGTTTTGGGACAGGATTTCACTGAAGCTTTCTTT.

The V call is TRBV28, the J call TRBJ1-1, with D tentatively TRBD1 (6 bases). This CDR3 contains 15 residues. V lost 6 bases to trimming and J lost 2 bases, with 16 bases between them. Looked up from germline, CDR1 is MDHEN and CDR2 is SYDVKM. CDR3 region: CASRYPGTFNTEAFF. The CDR3 nucleotides are TGTGCCAGCAGGTATCCCGGGACATTTAACACTGAAGCTTTCTTT.

The chain has TRBV19 and TRBJ2-2; TRBD1 might be the D (5 bases). Germline V gene sequence: CDR1 LNHDA, CDR2 SQIVND (reference sequence). This CDR3 comprises 14 residues. V lost 5 bases and J 5 bases, leaving 12 bases between the germline ends. The CDR3 reads CASSWQGETGELFF. DNA for the CDR3: TGTGCCAGTAGTTGGCAGGGTGAAACCGGGGAGCTGTTTTTT.

V usage is TRBV7-2 and J usage is TRBJ2-5; D gene unclear. CDR1 and CDR2 (germline): SGHTA, FQGNSA. This CDR3 contains 13 residues. V was trimmed by 3 bases and J by 5 bases, leaving 10 bases between them. The CDR3 spells CASSFYGSETQYF. CDR3 DNA: TGTGCCAGCAGCTTCTATGGGTCGGAGACCCAGTACTTC. The variable domain in full, with the rest retrieved from reference TRBV7-2 and TRBJ2-5, is GAGVSQSPSNKVTEKGKDVELRCDPISGHTALYWYRQSLGQGLEFLIYFQGNSAPDKSGLPSDRFSAERTGGSVSTLTIQRTQQEDSAVYLCASSFYGSETQYFGPGTRLLVL.

V is TRBV11-3 and J is TRBJ2-5; 10 positions agree with TRBD2. The V gene end was trimmed by 1 base and the J gene end by 1 base; junction bases not matched to a gene: 6. This CDR3 spans 17 amino acids. Germline V gene lookup returns CDR1 SGHNT and CDR2 YENEEA. The CDR3 nucleotides read TGTGCCAGCAGCTTAGGGGTTCAGCGGGGGGGCCAAGAGACCCAGTACTTC. Protein: CASSLGVQRGGQETQYF. The full variable domain, with the rest looked up from reference TRBV11-3 and TRBJ2-5, is EAGVVQSPRYKIIEKKQPVAFWCNPISGHNTLYWYLQNLGQGPELLIRYENEEAVDDSQLPKDRFSAERLKGVDSTLKIQPAELGDSAVYLCASSLGVQRGGQETQYFGPGTRLLVL.

The rearrangement joins TRBV4-1 to TRBJ2-5, with D tentatively TRBD2 (7 bases). Trimming removed 4 bases at V and 5 bases at J, with 17 bases between. Germline CDR1 MGHRA, CDR2 YSYEKL. This CDR3 contains 15 residues. CDR3 protein: CASSPLGGGQETQYF. DNA of the CDR3: TGCGCCAGCAGCCCCCTTGGGGGGGGCCAGGAGACCCAGTACTTC.

The gene calls are TRBV3-1 (or the pseudogene TRBV3-2) and TRBJ2-7; 7 bases are a match to TRBD2. The V and J ends lost 0 bases and 8 bases, in that order; junction bases with no gene match: 10. This CDR3 contains 15 residues. The germline gives CDR1 LGHDT, CDR2 YNNKEL (reference sequence). The CDR3 region has the DNA TGTGCCAGCAGCCAAGAACAGCGGTTCGGGAGGCAGCAGTACTTC. This translates into CASSQEQRFGRQQYF.

The rearrangement joins TRBV28 to TRBJ2-7; TRBD1 agrees at 12 bases. The V and J ends lost 7 bases and 6 bases, in that order; junction bases with no gene match: 13. Per the germline V gene, CDR1 is MDHEN and CDR2 is SYDVKM. This CDR3 has 16 amino acids. The CDR3 DNA is TGTGCCAGCACCATTAAACCCGGGACAGGGGGCAGCGAGCAGTACTTC. Its translation is CASTIKPGTGGSEQYF.

This chain joins TRBV3-1 (or the pseudogene TRBV3-2) and TRBJ2-3; the D is unclear. Germline V gene sequence: CDR1 LGHDT, CDR2 YNNKEL (reference sequence). The CDR3 is 12 amino acids. V gave up 0 bases and J gave up 7 bases, with 5 bases separating them. CDR3 nucleotide sequence: TGTGCCAGCAGCCAAGAGAAGAATACGCAGTATTTT. Amino acid sequence: CASSQEKNTQYF.

V usage is TRBV10-1 and J usage is TRBJ2-1, with D perhaps TRBD1 or TRBD2 (5 bases each). The germline V gene encodes CDR1 WNHNN and CDR2 SYGVQD (reference sequence). The CDR3 runs 13 residues. The V end was cut by 8 bases, the J end by 5 bases, with 13 bases between. Here the CDR3 DNA reads TGCGCCAGCTCAGGGACGGGCCACAATGAGCAGTTCTTC. Encoded protein: CASSGTGHNEQFF.

This rearrangement joins TRBV7-2 to TRBJ2-4; the D gene is possibly TRBD1 (6 bases). The CDR3 runs 13 residues. V was cut by 3 bases and J by 6 bases, with 9 bases left in between. Germline lookup yields CDR1 SGHTA and CDR2 FQGNSA. CDR3 DNA sequence: TGTGCCAGCAGCTTTAAGGGGGTAAACATTCAGTACTTC. This encodes CASSFKGVNIQYF. Together with reference TRBV7-2 and TRBJ2-4, the CDR3 gives the full variable domain: GAGVSQSPSNKVTEKGKDVELRCDPISGHTALYWYRQSLGQGLEFLIYFQGNSAPDKSGLPSDRFSAERTGGSVSTLTIQRTQQEDSAVYLCASSFKGVNIQYFGAGTRLSVL.

CDR3 amino acids: CASSQDLRGGETQYF. CDR3 in DNA: TGTGCCAGCAGCCAAGATCTCAGGGGCGGAGAGACCCAGTACTTC. V is TRBV3-1 (or the pseudogene TRBV3-2) and J is TRBJ2-5, with a weak D call TRBD1 (6 bases). The V end was cut by 0 bases, the J end by 4 bases, with 12 bases between. In germline, CDR1 is LGHDT, CDR2 YNNKEL (reference sequence). The CDR3 has 15 residues.

This clone has a count of ten or more. The chain carries TRBV5-4 and TRBJ2-7, with 8 bases aligning to TRBD1. This CDR3 is 15 amino acids long. CDR1 SGHNT and CDR2 YYREEE come from the germline V gene (reference sequence). J was trimmed by 0 bases and V by 2 bases; bases with no gene match: 4. The CDR3 DNA reads TGTGCCAGCAGCTTTGGGACAGGCGTCTCCTACGAGCAGTACTTC. It yields the protein CASSFGTGVSYEQYF.

The chain links TRBV28 to TRBJ1-6; the D gene is possibly TRBD1 (5 bases). This CDR3 comprises 16 residues. Trimming took 4 bases from V and 6 from J, leaving 16 bases between them. Germline loops: CDR1 MDHEN, CDR2 SYDVKM. The CDR3 protein is CASSSPFLGANSPLHF. CDR3 DNA: TGTGCCAGCAGTTCCCCTTTCTTAGGGGCTAATTCACCCCTCCACTTT. Filled out from reference TRBV28 and TRBJ1-6, the complete variable domain reads DVKVTQSSRYLVKRTGEKVFLECVQDMDHENMFWYRQDPGLGLRLIYFSYDVKMKEKGDIPEGYSVSREKKERFSLILESASTNQTSMYLCASSSPFLGANSPLHFGNGTRLTVT.

The rearrangement joins TRBV30 to TRBJ2-2; 11 bases align to TRBD1. This CDR3 comprises 15 residues. After removal of 1 base from V and 8 bases from J, the junction contained 6 bases not matched to a gene. Germline V gives CDR1 GTSNPN, CDR2 SVGIG (reference sequence). The CDR3 DNA sequence: TGTGCCTGGAGTGGGACAGGGGGCGCGTCGGGGGAGCTGTTTTTT. It translates to CAWSGTGGASGELFF.

The V call is TRBV28, the J call TRBJ1-3, with 8 bases matching TRBD1. Trimming removed 2 bases from V and 1 base from J; junction bases left unmatched: 4. Looked up from germline, CDR1 is MDHEN and CDR2 is SYDVKM. CDR3 length: 16 residues. For the CDR3, the DNA is TGTGCCAGCAGTTTAGGGACAGGAACTTCTGGAAACACCATATATTTT. It translates to CASSLGTGTSGNTIYF.

This chain connects TRBV5-8 to TRBJ1-5; TRBD1 matches at 8 bases. After removal of 4 bases from V and 4 bases from J, the junction contained 10 bases not matched to a gene. Germline CDR1 and CDR2: SGHTS and YDEGEE. This CDR3 has 16 residues. This CDR3 reads CASSPGQGVRNQPQHF. The CDR3 DNA is TGTGCCAGCAGCCCTGGACAGGGTGTGAGGAATCAGCCCCAGCATTTT.

V is TRBV4-1 and J is TRBJ2-7; 10 positions agree with TRBD1. Germline trimming cut 1 base from V and 5 bases from J; bases unmatched to any gene: 8. The germline CDR1 and CDR2 sequences are MGHRA and YSYEKL. This CDR3 spans 16 amino acids. CDR3 amino acids: CASSQGRDRGGNEQYF. Here the CDR3 DNA reads TGCGCCAGCAGCCAAGGTAGGGACAGGGGAGGTAACGAGCAGTACTTC.

This clone has a handful of counts. The V gene is TRBV14, the J gene TRBJ1-4; D is uncertain. Germline lookup yields CDR1 SGHDN and CDR2 FVKESK. The ends were cut back, 6 bases at V and 8 bases at J, with 13 bases in the middle. The CDR3 totals 13 residues. Written as DNA, the CDR3 is TGTGCCAGCAGAAATGGACCTAGGGAAAAACTGTTTTTT. It is translated as CASRNGPREKLFF.